Shown below are 21 T cell receptor beta chains from a single sample sequenced in a study of blood T cells in healthy people across ages. The second PCR ran roughly 6 to 11 cycles with a sample-barcoded 5' primer and J-beta primers. Each CDR3 protein is one row after TCRdb ran MiXCR on the 5' RACE reads. The sample has about 640,000 distinct CDR3 sequences; about 54% are singletons. The sample taken for sequencing was blood. These receptors were collected from a man between 60 and 70 years old in good health.

V gene TRBV12-3 or TRBV12-4 combines with J gene TRBJ2-3, with D possibly TRBD1 on 5 matching bases. This CDR3 is built from 12 residues. Trimming pared 4 bases from V and 8 bases from J, leaving 10 bases between. This CDR3 is CASSSTVSTQYF. Here the CDR3 DNA reads TGTGCCAGCAGTTCGACAGTATCTACGCAGTATTTT.

This sequence joins TRBV6-2 or TRBV6-3 and TRBJ2-1; 8 nucleotides agree with TRBD1. J gave up 4 bases and V 7 bases, and 6 bases lay outside the gene matches. This CDR3 spans 14 amino acids. Germline V CDR1 and CDR2: MNHEY, SVGEGT. CDR3 residues: CASTKTGEYNEQFF. CDR3 sequence (DNA): TGTGCCAGCACCAAGACAGGGGAGTACAATGAGCAGTTCTTC.

The V call is TRBV7-8, the J call TRBJ2-1; D is unresolved. Trimming took 2 bases from V and 0 from J, leaving 8 bases between them. The CDR3 is 15 residues long. Germline CDR1 and CDR2: SGHVS and FQNEAQ. The CDR3 region is CASSLQDPSYNEQFF. The CDR3 coding sequence is TGTGCCAGCAGCTTACAGGATCCCTCCTACAATGAGCAGTTCTTC.

The chain is built from TRBV6-5 and TRBJ1-6, with TRBD1 matching 7 bases. The germline V gene has CDR1 MNHEY and CDR2 SVGAGI. The junction had 10 bases not matched to a gene; V was cut back by 5 bases and J by 9 bases. This CDR3 region has 15 residues. The CDR3 coding sequence is TGTGCCAGCAGTGCGACAGGGTCCGGGGGTTCACCCCTCCACTTT. This encodes CASSATGSGGSPLHF.

The chain links TRBV20-1 to TRBJ2-7; D uncertain. The DNA end lines up better with TRBJ2-5; the J call may be wrong. The CDR3 spans 11 residues. Germline V gene sequence: CDR1 DFQATT, CDR2 SNEGSKA (reference sequence). CDR3 sequence: CSAEKQETQYF. DNA for the CDR3: TGCAGTGCTGAAAAGCAAGAGACCCAGTACTTC.

This clonotype has more than one count but fewer than ten. The chain couples TRBV7-2 to TRBJ2-1; D remains unclear. The germline V and J ends were trimmed by 5 bases and 6 bases, with 11 bases remaining between them. The germline CDR1 and CDR2 sequences are SGHTA and FQGNSA. This CDR3 has 13 residues. In nucleotides, the CDR3 is TGTGCCAGCAGCCCACAAGGGATCAATGAGCAGTTCTTC. This codes for CASSPQGINEQFF.

This rearrangement joins TRBV6-6 to TRBJ2-7, with a tentative D call TRBD1 (5 bases). The CDR3 is 15 residues long. Germline V gene data show CDR1 as MNHNY and CDR2 as SVGAGI (reference sequence). Trimming removed 6 bases at V and 10 bases at J, with 25 bases between. The CDR3 here is CASSPTYRVKGFQYF. The CDR3 DNA reads as TGTGCCAGCAGCCCTACCTACAGAGTTAAGGGGTTTCAGTACTTC.

The genes are TRBV2 and TRBJ2-1, with D perhaps matching TRBD1 (6 bases). V shed 11 bases and J shed 0 bases, with 17 bases lying between them. From germline, CDR1 is SNHLY and CDR2 FYNNEI. The CDR3 has 15 amino acids. CDR3 sequence reads: CAGRGTASSYNEQFF. The CDR3 nucleotides read TGTGCCGGTAGGGGGACGGCGAGCTCCTACAATGAGCAGTTCTTC.

V is TRBV7-9 and J is TRBJ2-5; D is unresolved. V shed 5 bases and J shed 4 bases, with 11 bases lying between them. CDR3 length: 13 amino acids. Germline V gene sequence: CDR1 SEHNR, CDR2 FQNEAQ (reference sequence). CDR3 residues: CASSPVLAETQYF. CDR3 nucleotide sequence: TGTGCCAGCAGCCCCGTCTTGGCAGAGACCCAGTACTTC.

This clonotype was detected only a few times. The chain employs TRBV7-9 and TRBJ2-3; 14 bases map to TRBD2. The CDR3 totals 15 residues. V shed 4 bases, J shed 6 bases, and the junction held 3 bases outside the gene matches. Germline V lookup: CDR1 SEHNR, CDR2 FQNEAQ (reference sequence). CDR3 in DNA: TGTGCCAGCAGCTCGACTAGCGGGGGGGGTGATACGCAGTATTTT. As protein: CASSSTSGGGDTQYF.

This clonotype was detected once. J is TRBJ2-3 and V is TRBV20-1; D gene ambiguous. V lost 5 bases to trimming and J lost 0 bases, with 9 bases between them. Germline V gene data show CDR1 as DFQATT and CDR2 as SNEGSKA (reference sequence). The CDR3 sequence is 13 residues long. The CDR3 nucleotides are TGCAGTGCTGACTCGAGGAGCACAGATACGCAGTATTTT. Translated: CSADSRSTDTQYF.

V and J are TRBV7-9 and TRBJ2-7, with a possible D match to TRBD2 (6 bases). The closer fit of TRBJ2-5 to the DNA end suggests the J call may be wrong. Germline V gene sequence: CDR1 SEHNR, CDR2 FQNEAQ (reference sequence). This CDR3 has 15 residues. The CDR3 reads CASSLAAGRAETQYF. DNA for the CDR3: TGTGCCAGCAGCTTAGCGGCGGGGCGGGCAGAGACCCAGTACTTC.

The V call is TRBV20-1, the J call TRBJ2-7, with 9 bases matching TRBD2. J was trimmed by 1 base and V by 6 bases; bases with no gene match: 10. Germline CDR1 and CDR2: DFQATT and SNEGSKA (reference sequence). The CDR3 sequence is 15 residues long. The CDR3 nucleotides are TGCAGTGCGCCCTCGGGCCTAGCGGGATCCTACGAGCAGTACTTC. It translates to CSAPSGLAGSYEQYF.

V is TRBV7-2 and J is TRBJ1-2; 11 bases match TRBD1. Germline V gene sequence: CDR1 SGHTA, CDR2 FQGNSA. CDR3 length: 15 amino acids. V dropped 1 base and J dropped 8; count of bases not matched to a gene: 6. As DNA, the CDR3 is TGTGCCAGCAGCTTAGTTGGGACAGGGGGGCACGGCTACACCTTC. Translated, it gives CASSLVGTGGHGYTF.

To note about this clonotype: A much larger clone differs by one base, so this may be a read error. The rearrangement links TRBV11-2 to TRBJ2-5; possible D gene TRBD2, 6 bases. The CDR3 sequence is 13 residues long. Germline V CDR1 and CDR2: SGHAT, FQNNGV. V shed 5 bases and J shed 10 bases, with 17 bases lying between them. For the CDR3, the DNA is TGTGCCAGCAGCGGAGACGGGCCGGGGGACCAGTACTTC. It specifies CASSGDGPGDQYF.

This clonotype was seen a single time. The chain uses TRBV2 and TRBJ1-5; D call uncertain. This CDR3 contains 14 residues. In germline, CDR1 is SNHLY, CDR2 FYNNEI. V was clipped by 4 bases and J by 6 bases, with 13 bases between them. The CDR3 DNA reads as TGTGCCAGCAGTGTGGAGGGAGTCGGTCAGCCCCAGCATTTT. Translation: CASSVEGVGQPQHF.

The chain couples TRBV29-1 to TRBJ2-3, with 7 bases that match TRBD1. Trimming took 6 bases from V and 2 from J; bases not matched to a gene: 5. In germline, CDR1 is SQVTM, CDR2 ANQGSEA. The CDR3 is 13 amino acids. The CDR3 reads CSVQQGTTDTQYF. The CDR3, as DNA: TGCAGCGTGCAACAGGGGACCACAGATACGCAGTATTTT.

V is TRBV10-3 and J is TRBJ2-3; D is uncertain. Trimming cost V 2 bases and J 3 bases, with 15 bases left between them. CDR1 is ENHRY, CDR2 SYGVKD, per germline. The CDR3 covers 16 residues. The CDR3 region has the DNA TGTGCCATCAGTGAGCCTGACAAAAGACGAACAGATACGCAGTATTTT. Amino acid sequence: CAISEPDKRRTDTQYF.

This clonotype was seen only a few times. The chain combines TRBV20-1 with TRBJ2-4; D possibly uses TRBD1 or TRBD2 (5 bases each). This CDR3 is 12 amino acids long. Trimming removed 6 bases from V and 8 bases from J, with 14 bases in between. The germline V gene has CDR1 DFQATT and CDR2 SNEGSKA (reference sequence). For the CDR3, the DNA is TGCAGTGCCCGGGGCTCTAGGGACATTCAGTACTTC. Amino acid sequence: CSARGSRDIQYF.

The V and J genes are TRBV12-3 or TRBV12-4 and TRBJ2-7; 7 bases fit TRBD1. The CDR3 spans 15 residues. The V and J ends lost 0 bases and 2 bases, in that order; junction bases with no gene match: 4. CDR3 in amino acids: CASSLAGTVPYEQYF. CDR3 DNA sequence: TGTGCCAGCAGTTTAGCCGGGACAGTTCCCTACGAGCAGTACTTC.

The CDR3, as DNA: TGCGCCAGCAGCGACGCGGGGGGGACATACAATGAGCAGTTCTTC. Protein: CASSDAGGTYNEQFF. The chain joins TRBV5-1 to TRBJ2-1; 9 nucleotides match TRBD2. Germline V gives CDR1 SGHRS, CDR2 YFSETQ. The junction had 6 bases not matched to a gene; V was cut back by 4 bases and J by 4 bases. This CDR3 comprises 15 residues. Looking up the rest from reference TRBV5-1 and TRBJ2-1 gives the full variable domain: KAGVTQTPRYLIKTRGQQVTLSCSPISGHRSVSWYQQTPGQGLQFLFEYFSETQRNKGNFPGRFSGRQFSNSRSEMNVSTLELGDSALYLCASSDAGGTYNEQFFGPGTRLTVL.